Reported below is one T cell receptor (beta chain). This specimen comes from a study of shared clonotypes between healthy human individuals. CDR3 size: 15 residues. Looked up from germline, CDR1 is LNHDA and CDR2 is SQIVND (reference sequence). Unmatched junction bases numbered 5, after V lost 5 bases and J lost 4 bases. The assay was immunoSEQ multiplex PCR, and TCRdb's table has in-frame clones only and misses some. The sample lists about 2.4 million clones, approximately 90% occurring once. Sequencing was carried out using naive CD4+ T cells sorted from blood. The subset was: CD45RA+ positively selected. The gene calls are TRBV19 and TRBJ1-2; the match to TRBD1 covers 12 bases. This receptor was identified in a man between 18 and 29 years old in good health. The CDR3, as DNA: TGTGCCAGTAGTGCCGGGACAGGGGGCTTCTATGGCTACACCTTC. Its protein product is CASSAGTGGFYGYTF.